The 9 T cell receptor beta chains below come from one sample, sequenced in a study of blood T cell repertoires in COVID-19. Repertoires were generated with immunoSEQ multiplex PCR, while TCRdb's copy carries only in-frame clones and drops some. The sample yields about 80,000 clones, roughly 88% seen once. The sequenced sample was peripheral blood. The receptors come from an elderly woman with acute or convalescent COVID-19.

This chain joins TRBV24-1 and TRBJ2-5, with D maybe TRBD1 (6 bases). CDR1 is KGHDR, CDR2 SFDVKD, per germline. Trimming removed 8 bases at V and 6 bases at J, with 15 bases between. This CDR3 spans 13 amino acids. Here the CDR3 DNA reads TGTGCCACCAAAAAACAGGGTCTGAAGACCCAGTACTTC. Translation: CATKKQGLKTQYF.

This chain connects TRBV11-1 to TRBJ2-2; 8 bases line up with TRBD2. This CDR3 is 16 amino acids long. Germline V gene sequence: CDR1 SGHAT, CDR2 FQDESV (reference sequence). The J segment lost 1 base and the V segment lost 1 base, leaving 2 bases of the junction unmatched. CDR3 coding DNA: TGTGCCAGCAGCTTAGTTAGCGGGAAGAACACCGGGGAGCTGTTTTTT. Translated, it gives CASSLVSGKNTGELFF.

The chain joins TRBV6-5 to TRBJ2-1; TRBD2 aligns across 13 bases. The length of the CDR3 is 15 residues. CDR1 is MNHEY and CDR2 is SVGAGI in the germline V gene. V lost 4 bases to trimming and J lost 10 bases; unmatched junction nucleotides: 7. CDR3 protein: CASSSELAGGLEQFF. CDR3 DNA: TGTGCCAGCAGTTCCGAACTAGCGGGGGGGCTCGAGCAGTTCTTC.

The gene calls are TRBV6-5 and TRBJ2-3; D might be TRBD1 (5 bases). Trimming took 4 bases from V and 2 from J, leaving 13 bases between them. The CDR3 runs to 15 residues. From germline, CDR1 is MNHEY and CDR2 SVGAGI. The CDR3 region is CASSSWQGSTDTQYF. CDR3 coding DNA: TGTGCCAGCAGTTCGTGGCAGGGATCCACAGATACGCAGTATTTT.

This chain uses TRBV15 with TRBJ2-1; 8 nucleotides agree with TRBD2. Trimming at V came to 3 bases and at J to 4 bases, leaving 8 bases not matched to a gene. Germline CDR1 reads LNHNV; CDR2 reads YYDKDF (reference sequence). The CDR3 consists of 16 residues. The CDR3 loop is CATSRERGGPYNEQFF. The CDR3 DNA reads TGTGCCACCAGCAGGGAACGGGGGGGCCCTTACAATGAGCAGTTCTTC.

This chain joins TRBV6-5 and TRBJ2-1; D call uncertain. Trimming removed 3 bases at V and 7 bases at J, with 4 bases between. The germline CDR1 and CDR2 sequences are MNHEY and SVGAGI. The CDR3 contains 11 residues. The CDR3 here is CASSYRNEQFF. The CDR3 nucleotides read TGTGCCAGCAGTTATAGAAATGAGCAGTTCTTC.

The rearrangement joins TRBV7-8 to TRBJ1-5; 8 bases match TRBD1. This CDR3 has 15 residues. CDR1 and CDR2 from the germline V gene are SGHVS and FQNEAQ. V was clipped by 5 bases and J by 3 bases; unmatched bases: 6. The CDR3 region is CASSRTGGVNQPQHF. CDR3 DNA: TGTGCCAGCAGCCGTACAGGGGGAGTCAATCAGCCCCAGCATTTT.

This clone was detected once. V and J are TRBV5-1 and TRBJ2-7; D might be TRBD1 (6 bases). The CDR3 has 15 amino acids. V was shortened by 4 bases and J by 2 bases, with 16 bases between the two germline ends. Germline V gene data show CDR1 as SGHRS and CDR2 as YFSETQ. Written as DNA, the CDR3 is TGCGCCAGCAGCCCTAATGTCGACAGGACCTACGAGCAGTACTTC. Residues: CASSPNVDRTYEQYF.

This chain joins TRBV19 and TRBJ2-6; TRBD1 matches at 7 bases. V was clipped by 7 bases and J by 0 bases; unmatched bases: 3. The CDR3 runs 15 residues. From germline, CDR1 is LNHDA and CDR2 SQIVND (reference sequence). In nucleotides, the CDR3 is TGTGCCAGTACGCCAGGGGGCTCTGGGGCCAACGTCCTGACTTTC. Translating it yields CASTPGGSGANVLTF. The full variable domain, completed using reference TRBV19 and TRBJ2-6, is DGGITQSPKYLFRKEGQNVTLSCEQNLNHDAMYWYRQDPGQGLRLIYYSQIVNDFQKGDIAEGYSVSREKKESFPLTVTSAQKNPTAFYLCASTPGGSGANVLTFGAGSRLTVL.